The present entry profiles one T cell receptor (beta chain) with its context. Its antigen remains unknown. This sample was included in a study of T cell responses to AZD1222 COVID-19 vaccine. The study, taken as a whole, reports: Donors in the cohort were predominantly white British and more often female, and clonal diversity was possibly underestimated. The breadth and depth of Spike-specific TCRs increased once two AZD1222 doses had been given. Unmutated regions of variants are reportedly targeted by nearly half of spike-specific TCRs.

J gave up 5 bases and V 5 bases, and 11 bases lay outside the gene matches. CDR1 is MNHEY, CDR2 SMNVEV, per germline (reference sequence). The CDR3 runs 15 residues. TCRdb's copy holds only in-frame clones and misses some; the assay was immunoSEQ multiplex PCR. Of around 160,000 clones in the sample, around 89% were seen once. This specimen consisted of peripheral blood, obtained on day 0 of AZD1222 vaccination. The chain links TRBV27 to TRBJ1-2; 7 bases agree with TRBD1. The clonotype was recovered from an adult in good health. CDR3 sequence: CASSPLDRILYGYTF. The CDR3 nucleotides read TGTGCCAGCAGTCCCCTGGACAGGATTCTTTATGGCTACACCTTC.